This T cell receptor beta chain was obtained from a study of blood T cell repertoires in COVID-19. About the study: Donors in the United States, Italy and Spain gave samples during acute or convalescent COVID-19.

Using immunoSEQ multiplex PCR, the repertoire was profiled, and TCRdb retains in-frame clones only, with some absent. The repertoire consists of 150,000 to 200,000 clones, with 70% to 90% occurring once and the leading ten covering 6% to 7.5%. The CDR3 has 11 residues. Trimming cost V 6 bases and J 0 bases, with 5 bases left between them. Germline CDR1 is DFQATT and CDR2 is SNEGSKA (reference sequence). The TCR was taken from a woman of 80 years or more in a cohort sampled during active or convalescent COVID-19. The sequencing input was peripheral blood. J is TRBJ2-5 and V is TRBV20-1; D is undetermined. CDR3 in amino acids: CSAADQETQYF. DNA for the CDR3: TGCAGTGCAGCTGACCAAGAGACCCAGTACTTC.